The 26 T cell receptor beta chains reported below all come from one sample, sequenced in a study of blood T cell repertoires in COVID-19. Generated by immunoSEQ multiplex PCR, the TCRdb table keeps only in-frame clones and is missing some. The sample lists around 250,000 clones, 86% occurring once. The sample taken for sequencing was peripheral blood. These receptors were obtained from an elderly man with acute or convalescent COVID-19.

About this clone itself: The identical CDR3 is also encoded by other nucleotide sequences in the sample. The V call is TRBV28, the J call TRBJ1-2, with 10 bases lining up with TRBD1. Germline lookup yields CDR1 MDHEN and CDR2 SYDVKM. J lost 5 bases, V lost 3 bases, and 3 bases had no gene match. The length of the CDR3 is 14 residues. Here the CDR3 reads CASSLGDRGYGYTF. The CDR3 DNA reads TGTGCCAGCAGTTTGGGGGACAGGGGATATGGCTACACCTTC.

The rearrangement uses TRBV5-4 and TRBJ1-5, with unresolved D. V was clipped by 3 bases and J by 5 bases, with 12 bases between them. Germline assignment: CDR1 SGHNT and CDR2 YYREEE (reference sequence). This CDR3 comprises 14 residues. In DNA form, the CDR3 reads TGTGCCAGCAGCTCCGGACTGAATGATCAGCCCCAGCATTTT. Translated: CASSSGLNDQPQHF.

V is TRBV2 and J is TRBJ2-7; 8 bases are a match to TRBD2. Trimming removed 2 bases from V and 1 base from J; junction bases left unmatched: 4. Germline assignment: CDR1 SNHLY and CDR2 FYNNEI. There are 15 residues in the CDR3. The CDR3 reads CASSENSGASYEQYF. CDR3 coding DNA: TGTGCCAGCAGTGAAAATAGCGGGGCATCCTACGAGCAGTACTTC.

The chain uses TRBV2 and TRBJ2-7; 10 bases agree with TRBD1. Germline assignment: CDR1 SNHLY and CDR2 FYNNEI. CDR3 size: 15 residues. V was pared by 7 bases and J by 7 bases, with 13 bases of the junction left unmatched. This CDR3 reads CASTKTGGVIQEQYF. Here the CDR3 DNA reads TGTGCCAGCACCAAGACAGGGGGCGTAATTCAAGAGCAGTACTTC. The whole variable domain, remainder taken from reference TRBV2 and TRBJ2-7, is EPEVTQTPSHQVTQMGQEVILRCVPISNHLYFYWYRQILGQKVEFLVSFYNNEISEKSEIFDDQFSVERPDGSNFTLKIRSTKLEDSAMYFCASTKTGGVIQEQYFGPGTRLTVT.

The J gene is TRBJ1-4, the V gene TRBV28, with D perhaps matching TRBD1 (6 bases). From germline, CDR1 is MDHEN and CDR2 SYDVKM. This CDR3 region has 14 residues. With 7 bases removed from V and 8 bases from J, the gap between germline ends came to 17 bases. In nucleotides, the CDR3 is TGTGCCAGCACCCCCGGGACATTGGGCGAAAAACTGTTTTTT. Translation: CASTPGTLGEKLFF.

The chain recombines TRBV18 with TRBJ2-1; 8 bases fit TRBD1. The CDR3 contains 15 residues. CDR1 is KGHSH and CDR2 is LQKENI in the germline V gene. The V and J ends lost 6 bases and 9 bases, in that order; junction bases with no gene match: 13. The CDR3 nucleotides read TGTGCCAGCTCTCCCGCGGCAGGGGGCCTCACTGAGCAGTTCTTC. Protein product: CASSPAAGGLTEQFF. Full variable domain (outside the CDR3, taken from reference TRBV18 and TRBJ2-1): NAGVMQNPRHLVRRRGQEARLRCSPMKGHSHVYWYRQLPEEGLKFMVYLQKENIIDESGMPKERFSAEFPKEGPSILRIQQVVRGDSAAYFCASSPAAGGLTEQFFGPGTRLTVL.

V usage is TRBV3-1 (or the pseudogene TRBV3-2) and J usage is TRBJ1-3; D might be TRBD1 (5 bases). The CDR3 consists of 14 residues. Germline loops: CDR1 LGHDT, CDR2 YNNKEL (reference sequence). Trimming shortened V by 5 bases and J by 1 base, and 9 bases separated the two germline ends. This CDR3 reads CASSFTGSGNTIYF. The CDR3 nucleotides read TGTGCCAGCAGCTTCACAGGATCTGGAAACACCATATATTTT.

V usage is TRBV19 and J usage is TRBJ2-1; 13 bases map to TRBD2. V shed 3 bases and J 4 bases; nucleotides not matched to a gene: 3. The germline CDR1 and CDR2 sequences are LNHDA and SQIVND (reference sequence). The CDR3 consists of 16 residues. The CDR3 spells CASSIMGLAGYNEQFF. CDR3 nucleotide sequence: TGTGCCAGTAGTATCATGGGACTAGCGGGATACAATGAGCAGTTCTTC.

The rearrangement uses TRBV28 and TRBJ1-1, with a weak D call TRBD1 (5 bases). There are 14 residues in the CDR3. CDR1 MDHEN and CDR2 SYDVKM come from the germline V gene. V lost 6 bases, J lost 1 base, and 12 bases lay in between. CDR3 DNA sequence: TGTGCCAGCAGACCTACAGGTAGGAACACTGAAGCTTTCTTT. Translated, it gives CASRPTGRNTEAFF.

The chain uses TRBV6-1 and TRBJ2-6, with D maybe TRBD1 (6 bases). Germline V lookup: CDR1 MNHNS, CDR2 SASEGT. This CDR3 has 16 amino acids. Trimming took off 1 base at V and 3 bases at J, with 10 bases between the two ends. In DNA form, the CDR3 reads TGTGCCAGCAGTGAAGTTTGGGGGCTTGGGGCCAACGTCCTGACTTTC. Protein sequence: CASSEVWGLGANVLTF.

The V call is TRBV23-1, the J call TRBJ2-7; D unresolved. TRBV23-1 is annotated as an ORF whose role is uncertain. Between the trimmed V and J ends, which lost 5 bases and 0 bases, there was a span of 14 bases. The CDR3 has 15 amino acids. CDR3 amino acids: CASSAARRFSYEQYF. CDR3 bases: TGCGCCAGCAGTGCGGCCCGCCGATTCTCCTACGAGCAGTACTTC.

The chain links TRBV28 to TRBJ2-1; TRBD2 matches 9 bases. Germline trimming cut 6 bases from V and 7 bases from J; bases unmatched to any gene: 13. Looked up from germline, CDR1 is MDHEN and CDR2 is SYDVKM. CDR3 length equals 16 residues. In DNA, the CDR3 is TGTGCCAGCAGCTCCTTAAGAGCGGGAGGCCGAAATGAGCAGTTCTTC. This translates into CASSSLRAGGRNEQFF.

V is TRBV6-5 and J is TRBJ1-1; TRBD1 aligns across 10 bases. CDR3 size: 15 residues. Trimming cost V 7 bases and J 1 base; bases outside gene matches: 6. CDR1 is MNHEY, CDR2 SVGAGI, per germline. The CDR3 bases are TGTGCCAGCACCCGACAGGGGGCGTGGAACACTGAAGCTTTCTTT. Residues: CASTRQGAWNTEAFF.

The chain recombines TRBV4-3 with TRBJ2-7, with D perhaps matching TRBD2 (5 bases). There are 13 residues in the CDR3. The germline CDR1 and CDR2 sequences are LGHNA and YSLEER. The V end lost 4 bases, the J end lost 6 bases, and 13 bases lay between the germline ends. CDR3 protein: CASSLLDRGEQYF. CDR3 coding DNA: TGCGCCAGCAGCCTCCTGGACCGGGGCGAGCAGTACTTC.

The table lists this clone with a few counts. The rearrangement joins TRBV6-6 to TRBJ1-5, with D possibly matching TRBD1 (6 bases). Trimming cost V 5 bases and J 6 bases, with 11 bases left between them. This CDR3 is 13 amino acids long. Germline V gene lookup returns CDR1 MNHNY and CDR2 SVGAGI (reference sequence). The CDR3 DNA reads TGTGCCAGCAGTGCTCCAGGGGTTCAGCCCCAGCATTTT. This gives the protein CASSAPGVQPQHF.

This chain connects TRBV19 to TRBJ2-3; 15 nucleotides align to TRBD2. CDR1 LNHDA and CDR2 SQIVND come from the germline V gene (reference sequence). Trimming cost V 4 bases and J 1 base; bases outside gene matches: 6. The length of the CDR3 is 18 residues. CDR3 coding DNA: TGTGCCAGTAGTACCCCGGGACTAGCGGGAGGACGCACAGATACGCAGTATTTT. Residues: CASSTPGLAGGRTDTQYF.

The genes are TRBV7-9 and TRBJ2-5; tentatively, D is TRBD1 (6 bases). Trimming took off 0 bases at V and 1 base at J, with 15 bases between the two ends. This CDR3 is 17 amino acids long. Germline lookup yields CDR1 SEHNR and CDR2 FQNEAQ (reference sequence). In nucleotides, the CDR3 is TGTGCCAGCAGCTTAGCCTTATCGGACAGATTCCAAGAGACCCAGTACTTC. Translated, it gives CASSLALSDRFQETQYF.

The chain uses TRBV5-1 and TRBJ2-7; 11 positions agree with TRBD1. Losses at the gene ends were 3 bases for V and 1 base for J; bases not matched to a gene: 9. The CDR3 is 17 residues long. The germline CDR1 and CDR2 sequences are SGHRS and YFSETQ. The CDR3 DNA reads TGCGCCAGCAGCTCCTACTTGGACAGGGGGCAATCCTACGAGCAGTACTTC. Its protein product is CASSSYLDRGQSYEQYF.

This chain links TRBV24-1 with TRBJ2-2; a possible D gene is TRBD1 (6 bases). V was shortened by 5 bases and J by 5 bases, with 14 bases between the two germline ends. CDR1 is KGHDR and CDR2 is SFDVKD in the germline V gene. The length of the CDR3 is 15 residues. The CDR3 DNA reads as TGTGCCACCAGTGGGCCCAGGGGATGGACCGGGGAGCTGTTTTTT. The encoded protein is CATSGPRGWTGELFF.

The chain employs TRBV6-2 or TRBV6-3 and TRBJ1-1; D gene unclear. V was shortened by 3 bases and J by 1 base, with 18 bases between the two germline ends. The CDR3 has 17 amino acids. Germline loops: CDR1 MNHEY, CDR2 SVGEGT. CDR3 DNA sequence: TGTGCCAGCAGTTATGGGTCCGGGCGGGCTCGGAACACTGAAGCTTTCTTT. Encoded protein: CASSYGSGRARNTEAFF.

The chain couples TRBV5-1 to TRBJ2-1; 9 bases agree with TRBD1. The V gene's germline CDR1 is SGHRS and CDR2 YFSETQ. Trimming took 4 bases from V and 4 from J; bases not matched to a gene: 6. There are 15 residues in the CDR3. The CDR3 here is CASSRGTGRYNEQFF. CDR3 in DNA: TGCGCCAGCAGCCGAGGGACAGGGAGGTACAATGAGCAGTTCTTC. The full variable domain, with the rest looked up from reference TRBV5-1 and TRBJ2-1, is KAGVTQTPRYLIKTRGQQVTLSCSPISGHRSVSWYQQTPGQGLQFLFEYFSETQRNKGNFPGRFSGRQFSNSRSEMNVSTLELGDSALYLCASSRGTGRYNEQFFGPGTRLTVL.

The V gene is TRBV27, the J gene TRBJ1-5, with TRBD1 matching over 7 bases. The CDR3 runs 17 residues. Germline V gene sequence: CDR1 MNHEY, CDR2 SMNVEV (reference sequence). Germline trimming cut 0 bases from V and 0 bases from J; bases unmatched to any gene: 5. The CDR3 is CASSLSGQGVSNQPQHF. Here the CDR3 DNA reads TGTGCCAGCAGTTTATCGGGGCAGGGGGTTAGCAATCAGCCCCAGCATTTT.

The CDR3 region has the DNA TGCAGCGTTGAAGATCCCGCTAGCGGACATCCAGATACGCAGTATTTT. It codes for CSVEDPASGHPDTQYF. The rearrangement links TRBV29-1 to TRBJ2-3, with 7 bases that match TRBD2. There are 16 residues in the CDR3. The J segment lost 4 bases and the V segment lost 0 bases, leaving 10 bases of the junction unmatched. Germline-derived CDR1 and CDR2 are SQVTM and ANQGSEA.

The V and J genes are TRBV5-1 and TRBJ2-1, with a possible D match to TRBD2 (7 bases). The CDR3 runs 14 residues. V lost 4 bases to trimming and J lost 5 bases, with 13 bases between them. Germline V gene data show CDR1 as SGHRS and CDR2 as YFSETQ. CDR3 bases: TGCGCCAGCAGCCAAGGGGGGGGGAACAATGAGCAGTTCTTC. It specifies CASSQGGGNNEQFF.

This clone has a handful of counts. V usage is TRBV11-2 and J usage is TRBJ2-7, with TRBD2 matching 12 bases. V trimming: 4 bases; J trimming: 2 bases; junction bases outside the gene matches: 3. The germline gives CDR1 SGHAT, CDR2 FQNNGV. CDR3 size: 15 residues. The CDR3 here is CASSSRLAGAYEQYF. The CDR3 DNA sequence: TGTGCCAGCAGCTCTCGACTAGCGGGAGCCTACGAGCAGTACTTC.

The chain carries TRBV24-1 and TRBJ2-5; 9 nucleotides match TRBD2. CDR3 length: 17 amino acids. Germline V gene sequence: CDR1 KGHDR, CDR2 SFDVKD. After removal of 4 bases from V and 5 bases from J, the junction contained 13 bases not matched to a gene. The CDR3 sequence: CATSDAGRGGALETQYF. DNA of the CDR3: TGTGCCACCAGTGACGCTGGGCGGGGGGGCGCCTTGGAGACCCAGTACTTC.